This T cell receptor (beta chain) comes out of a study of breast tumors, draining lymph nodes, adjacent tissues. The lymph nodes were axillary draining lymph nodes from breast cancer patients. TCRdb re-derived calls from the multiplex PCR reads in MiXCR, one entry per CDR3 protein. The sample lists 130,000 or so distinct CDR3 sequences, approximately 22% occurring once. Source material: axillary lymph node tissue. This sequence was found in a female donor with breast cancer. Some clones in this sample may be carry-over from other donors' samples.

CDR3 region: CASSQTVPGNTEAFF. The DNA for the CDR3 is TGTGCCAGCAGCCAAACGGTCCCGGGGAACACTGAAGCTTTCTTT. This chain uses TRBV7-2 with TRBJ1-1; unclear D gene. Germline lookup yields CDR1 SGHTA and CDR2 FQGNSA. The CDR3 length is 15 residues. The V and J ends lost 5 bases and 1 base respectively, with 14 bases between them.